This TCR beta chain appears in the sequencing data of a study of T-cell reconstitution after alpha-beta-depleted transplantation in children. Study observations and caveats: At around two months after transplant, the alpha-beta T cells were reportedly derived from several hundred expanded clones that came from non-depleted graft cells. T cells produced anew were the main source of T-cell counts and diversity one year after transplant.

The germline CDR1 and CDR2 sequences are SGHTA and FQGNSA. This CDR3 comprises 13 residues. V lost 2 bases to trimming and J lost 11 bases, with 15 bases between them. This clonotype was seen a few times. The antigen remains undetermined. The library targeted TCRbeta and was prepared with unique molecular identifiers. TCRdb reanalysed the PCR reads using MiXCR and keeps one entry per CDR3 protein. The profile shows some 200,000 distinct CDR3 sequences, about 11% of them singletons. The specimen was PBMCs, collected before TCRalphabeta/CD19-depleted stem cell transplant. The clonotype originates from a child under two years old with acute myeloid leukemia, due to receive a stem cell transplant. J is TRBJ2-5 and V is TRBV7-2, with unresolved D. CDR3: CASSLLSAPLQYF. CDR3 in DNA: TGTGCCAGCAGCTTATTATCGGCCCCCTTACAGTACTTC. The whole variable domain, remainder taken from reference TRBV7-2 and TRBJ2-5, is GAGVSQSPSNKVTEKGKDVELRCDPISGHTALYWYRQSLGQGLEFLIYFQGNSAPDKSGLPSDRFSAERTGGSVSTLTIQRTQQEDSAVYLCASSLLSAPLQYFGPGTRLLVL.